The subject of this entry is one T cell receptor (beta chain). Antigen specificity is unknown. The data are from a study of PD-1 blockade in classical Hodgkin lymphoma. General study findings and limits: CD4+ TCR diversity climbed significantly by C4D1, unlike CD8+ TCR diversity. Complete responders started with a diversity level that resembled newly diagnosed patients at baseline.

The V end lost 8 bases, the J end lost 0 bases, and 8 bases lay between the germline ends. This CDR3 has 14 amino acids. CDR1 and CDR2 (germline): MNHEY, SVGAGI. TCRdb's copy holds only in-frame clones and misses some; the assay was immunoSEQ multiplex PCR. The table lists 20,000 to 30,000 clones, approximately 81% of them singletons. Every one of the patients relapsed after autologous stem cell transplantation (brentuximab vedotin exposure was variable). The receptor's source is a human donor with classical Hodgkin lymphoma. The sequencing used peripheral blood mononuclear cells (PBMCs), collected before the second cycle of nivolumab. This chain uses TRBV6-5 with TRBJ2-6; D is unclear. The CDR3 loop reads CASRAPSGANVLTF. The DNA of the CDR3 is TGTGCCAGCCGTGCGCCCTCTGGGGCCAACGTCCTGACTTTC.